Following are 9 T cell receptor beta chains from one sample sequenced in a study of blood T cell repertoires in COVID-19. Using immunoSEQ multiplex PCR, the repertoire was profiled, and TCRdb retains in-frame clones only, with some absent. The table records 100,000 to 150,000 clones, roughly 74% of them present only once. Sequencing input: peripheral blood. These receptors all stem from an older man with COVID-19, enrolled during active disease.

The chain uses TRBV9 and TRBJ2-5; 8 bases map to TRBD1. The germline gives CDR1 SGDLS, CDR2 YYNGEE. The CDR3 is made up of 14 amino acids. Unmatched junction bases numbered 6, after V lost 4 bases and J lost 4 bases. CDR3 amino acids: CASSLGQGGETQYF. The CDR3, as DNA: TGTGCCAGCAGCTTAGGACAGGGCGGAGAGACCCAGTACTTC.

The V gene is TRBV3-1 (or the pseudogene TRBV3-2), the J gene TRBJ2-5, with D tentatively TRBD2 (6 bases). The CDR3 extends over 16 amino acids. CDR1 is LGHDT and CDR2 is YNNKEL in the germline V gene (reference sequence). The ends were cut back, 4 bases at V and 5 bases at J, with 20 bases in the middle. CDR3 DNA: TGTGCCAGCAGCCCGAACCCAGGAGGGCCGGGGGAGACCCAGTACTTC. Translated, it gives CASSPNPGGPGETQYF.

This clone was seen more than once but under ten times. The chain is built from TRBV7-3 and TRBJ1-1; 8 positions match TRBD1. Trimming at V came to 5 bases and at J to 1 base, leaving 3 bases not matched to a gene. CDR1 and CDR2 (germline): SGHTA, FQGTGA. CDR3 length: 14 residues. CDR3 region: CASSPGQANTEAFF. The CDR3 DNA reads as TGTGCCAGCAGCCCGGGACAGGCGAACACTGAAGCTTTCTTT.

This clone was seen a single time. The CDR3 region is CASSLWTGDETQYF. CDR3 nucleotides: TGTGCCAGCTCACTATGGACAGGGGATGAGACCCAGTACTTC. The gene calls are TRBV18 and TRBJ2-5; 9 nucleotides line up with TRBD1. V lost 4 bases and J lost 5; bases outside the gene matches: 5. Germline CDR1 KGHSH, CDR2 LQKENI. This CDR3 comprises 14 residues.

The chain carries TRBV18 and TRBJ1-1, with 7 bases matching TRBD1. CDR3 length equals 15 residues. Germline-derived CDR1 and CDR2 are KGHSH and LQKENI. The V gene end was trimmed by 3 bases and the J gene end by 11 bases; junction bases not matched to a gene: 15. CDR3 coding DNA: TGTGCCAGCTCACCGGGGACAGATGGTAGGCTGGGGGCTTTCTTT. Translating gives CASSPGTDGRLGAFF.

The chain uses TRBV28 and TRBJ1-5; 7 bases fit TRBD1. CDR3 length: 18 amino acids. Trimming took 5 bases from V and 4 from J; bases not matched to a gene: 17. Germline-derived CDR1 and CDR2 are MDHEN and SYDVKM. CDR3 bases: TGTGCCAGCAGTCCACCTTTGACAGGGCCAGAAGGTAATCAGCCCCAGCATTTT. Encoded protein: CASSPPLTGPEGNQPQHF.

The chain has TRBV5-4 and TRBJ1-3; D is unclear. Deletions cut 0 bases from V and 2 bases from J, with 12 bases between. Germline values: CDR1 SGHNT, CDR2 YYREEE (reference sequence). The CDR3 covers 16 residues. The DNA for the CDR3 is TGTGCCAGCAGCTTGGAACTGAATACCCCTGGAAACACCATATATTTT. Protein sequence: CASSLELNTPGNTIYF.

This CDR3 is CASSQGGQGYGYTF. DNA for the CDR3: TGTGCCAGCAGCCAAGGTGGACAGGGATATGGCTACACCTTC. The V gene is TRBV3-1 (or the pseudogene TRBV3-2), the J gene TRBJ1-2, with 8 positions matching TRBD1. Germline trimming cut 1 base from V and 5 bases from J; bases unmatched to any gene: 3. This CDR3 contains 14 residues. Germline V gives CDR1 LGHDT, CDR2 YNNKEL (reference sequence).

This sequence joins TRBV9 and TRBJ2-2; 11 bases map to TRBD2. Germline-derived CDR1 and CDR2 are SGDLS and YYNGEE. This CDR3 has 16 residues. The junction had 4 bases not matched to a gene; V was cut back by 5 bases and J by 1 base. In nucleotides, the CDR3 is TGTGCCAGCAGACGAGGGACTAGCGGGAACACCGGGGAGCTGTTTTTT. Translating gives CASRRGTSGNTGELFF.